A single sample is the source of the 21 T cell receptor beta chains below, sequenced in a study of blood T cell repertoires in COVID-19. Clones were sequenced by immunoSEQ multiplex PCR, and TCRdb holds only the in-frame ones, with some missing. The top ten clones hold 50% of a sample with under 75,000 clones, 70% to 80% of them seen once. Sequencing input: peripheral blood. These receptors came from a woman aged 80 or over with acute or convalescent COVID-19.

The V gene is TRBV10-2, the J gene TRBJ1-5; D unresolved. The V end lost 2 bases, the J end lost 6 bases, and 5 bases lay between the germline ends. The V gene's germline CDR1 is WSHSY and CDR2 SAAADI. This CDR3 region has 12 residues. The CDR3 region has the DNA TGCGCCAGCAGTGAGGGGCCTCAGCCCCAGCATTTT. This codes for CASSEGPQPQHF.

V and J are TRBV10-2 and TRBJ1-5; unclear D gene. The length of the CDR3 is 14 residues. V was shortened by 7 bases and J by 0 bases, with 10 bases between the two germline ends. From germline, CDR1 is WSHSY and CDR2 SAAADI. CDR3 in amino acids: CASTGINSNQPQHF. The CDR3 bases are TGCGCCAGCACCGGGATAAATAGCAATCAGCCCCAGCATTTT.

This sequence joins TRBV5-1 and TRBJ1-4, with D possibly matching TRBD1 (5 bases). Trimming removed 6 bases from V and 8 bases from J, with 17 bases in between. The germline V gene encodes CDR1 SGHRS and CDR2 YFSETQ. The CDR3 consists of 14 residues. CDR3 DNA: TGCGCCAGCACCGGGGGTATCGGAGGGGAAAAACTGTTTTTT. Translated: CASTGGIGGEKLFF.

The chain recombines TRBV3-1 (or the pseudogene TRBV3-2) with TRBJ1-4; 8 bases are shared with TRBD1. After removal of 4 bases from V and 3 bases from J, the junction contained 13 bases not matched to a gene. The germline CDR1 and CDR2 sequences are LGHDT and YNNKEL (reference sequence). This CDR3 has 18 residues. DNA for the CDR3: TGTGCCAGCAGCCTCCGGACAGGGTCAGTTTCAGCTAATGAAAAACTGTTTTTT. Translated: CASSLRTGSVSANEKLFF.

This rearrangement joins TRBV30 to TRBJ2-7; 12 bases fit TRBD2. V shed 0 bases and J 5 bases; nucleotides not matched to a gene: 5. Germline-derived CDR1 and CDR2 are GTSNPN and SVGIG (reference sequence). The CDR3 totals 15 residues. The CDR3 loop reads CAWSVGLAGKDEQYF. CDR3 nucleotides: TGTGCCTGGAGTGTAGGACTAGCGGGAAAGGACGAGCAGTACTTC.

The genes are TRBV19 and TRBJ2-1; D might be TRBD2 (6 bases). The CDR3 has 17 amino acids. Germline CDR1 and CDR2: LNHDA and SQIVND (reference sequence). Trimming cost V 8 bases and J 0 bases, with 20 bases left between them. For the CDR3, the DNA is TGTGCCAGTGGGGACTCCAGCGGAACTGTCTCCTACAATGAGCAGTTCTTC. It encodes CASGDSSGTVSYNEQFF.

The J gene is TRBJ2-2, the V gene TRBV30; D is possibly TRBD1 (5 bases). V lost 3 bases, J lost 4 bases, and 15 bases lay in between. This CDR3 spans 15 amino acids. Germline V gene lookup returns CDR1 GTSNPN and CDR2 SVGIG (reference sequence). CDR3 sequence (DNA): TGTGCCTGGAGACCAGGGTCCCGGACCACCGGGGAGCTGTTTTTT. It is translated as CAWRPGSRTTGELFF.

The CDR3 loop reads CATSNGGRGDTQYF. In DNA, the CDR3 is TGTGCCACCAGTAACGGCGGGAGGGGTGATACGCAGTATTTT. This sequence joins TRBV24-1 and TRBJ2-3; the match to TRBD2 covers 9 bases. Germline assignment: CDR1 KGHDR and CDR2 SFDVKD. With 6 bases clipped from V and 6 bases from J, the junction kept 6 bases outside the gene matches. The CDR3 has 14 amino acids.

The rearrangement joins TRBV6-6 to TRBJ1-3; D remains ambiguous. This CDR3 region has 14 residues. Trimming removed 7 bases at V and 0 bases at J, with 10 bases between. Germline CDR1 MNHNY, CDR2 SVGAGI (reference sequence). This chain's CDR3 is CASTPGVSGNTIYF. The CDR3, as DNA: TGTGCCAGCACCCCCGGGGTCTCTGGAAACACCATATATTTT.

The chain couples TRBV9 to TRBJ1-1, with 7 nucleotides matching TRBD1. CDR3 length: 15 amino acids. Germline CDR1 reads SGDLS; CDR2 reads YYNGEE. V shed 4 bases and J 2 bases; nucleotides not matched to a gene: 8. The CDR3 is CASSPGQRSNTEAFF. CDR3 DNA: TGTGCCAGCAGCCCGGGACAGAGATCCAACACTGAAGCTTTCTTT.

The chain employs TRBV3-1 (or the pseudogene TRBV3-2) and TRBJ2-7; TRBD2 matches 14 bases. V trimming: 4 bases; J trimming: 0 bases; junction bases outside the gene matches: 11. CDR3 length: 19 amino acids. The germline CDR1 and CDR2 sequences are LGHDT and YNNKEL (reference sequence). In DNA, the CDR3 is TGTGCCAGCAGCCCCGGACTAGCGGGAGGCACCTGGAGCTCCTACGAGCAGTACTTC. The encoded protein is CASSPGLAGGTWSSYEQYF.

This rearrangement joins TRBV20-1 to TRBJ2-1; weak D call: TRBD1 (5 bases). The V end lost 4 bases, the J end lost 6 bases, and 7 bases lay between the germline ends. The CDR3 is 11 amino acids. Germline CDR1 DFQATT, CDR2 SNEGSKA (reference sequence). CDR3 sequence (DNA): TGCAGTGCTACAGGGATCAATGAGCAGTTCTTC. It codes for CSATGINEQFF.

This rearrangement joins TRBV7-2 to TRBJ1-2; D is uncertain. Trimming removed 6 bases at V and 3 bases at J, with 14 bases between. CDR1 and CDR2 (germline): SGHTA, FQGNSA. The CDR3 is 14 residues long. In DNA, the CDR3 is TGTGCCAGCAGTCTCGACTTTACTGACTATGGCTACACCTTC. Translated: CASSLDFTDYGYTF.

V gene TRBV5-1 combines with J gene TRBJ2-5; 12 bases are shared with TRBD2. The germline gives CDR1 SGHRS, CDR2 YFSETQ. This CDR3 region has 17 residues. V lost 4 bases to trimming and J lost 5 bases; unmatched junction nucleotides: 12. CDR3 in DNA: TGCGCCAGCAGCCGGGGGCCGGGACTAGCGGGTTTCGAGACCCAGTACTTC. It encodes CASSRGPGLAGFETQYF. Using reference TRBV5-1 and TRBJ2-5 for the parts outside the CDR3, the full variable domain is KAGVTQTPRYLIKTRGQQVTLSCSPISGHRSVSWYQQTPGQGLQFLFEYFSETQRNKGNFPGRFSGRQFSNSRSEMNVSTLELGDSALYLCASSRGPGLAGFETQYFGPGTRLLVL.

The chain joins TRBV16 to TRBJ1-1; TRBD1 is a possible D gene (6 bases). The CDR3 runs 12 residues. Germline values: CDR1 KGHSY, CDR2 FQNENV. V was cut by 4 bases and J by 4 bases, with 7 bases left in between. CDR3 bases: TGTGCCAGCAGCCTCAGGGGCACTGAAGCTTTCTTT. It encodes CASSLRGTEAFF.

V usage is TRBV27 and J usage is TRBJ2-7; D is uncertain. V shed 2 bases and J shed 0 bases, with 5 bases lying between them. The germline gives CDR1 MNHEY, CDR2 SMNVEV (reference sequence). The CDR3 extends over 13 amino acids. Here the CDR3 DNA reads TGTGCCAGCAGTTTACTAAGCTCCTACGAGCAGTACTTC. It specifies CASSLLSSYEQYF.

The table lists this clone with a few counts. The rearrangement joins TRBV18 to TRBJ1-5; maybe TRBD1 (5 bases). Trimming removed 8 bases from V and 1 base from J, with 12 bases in between. This CDR3 has 14 residues. Germline assignment: CDR1 KGHSH and CDR2 LQKENI. The CDR3 DNA reads TGTGCCAGCCGAACGGGGGGGAGCAATCAGCCCCAGCATTTT. This codes for CASRTGGSNQPQHF. Combining the CDR3 with reference TRBV18 and TRBJ1-5 gives the whole variable domain NAGVMQNPRHLVRRRGQEARLRCSPMKGHSHVYWYRQLPEEGLKFMVYLQKENIIDESGMPKERFSAEFPKEGPSILRIQQVVRGDSAAYFCASRTGGSNQPQHFGDGTRLSIL.

This rearrangement joins TRBV13 to TRBJ2-1, with TRBD2 as a possible D gene (6 bases). Germline CDR1 reads PRHDT; CDR2 reads FYEKMQ (reference sequence). The ends were cut back, 2 bases at V and 15 bases at J, with 14 bases in the middle. The CDR3 covers 12 residues. The chain's CDR3 is CASSLLADPRFF. CDR3 DNA: TGTGCCAGCAGCTTATTAGCGGACCCCCGGTTCTTC.

V is TRBV5-1 and J is TRBJ2-7; 10 nucleotides agree with TRBD1. CDR1 and CDR2 (germline): SGHRS, YFSETQ. This CDR3 region has 18 residues. Trimming cost V 3 bases and J 3 bases; bases outside gene matches: 15. The CDR3 coding sequence is TGCGCCAGCAGCTCCGGGACAGGGGCACGGTTGAGAATCTACGAGCAGTACTTC. This codes for CASSSGTGARLRIYEQYF. Using reference TRBV5-1 and TRBJ2-7 for the parts outside the CDR3, the full variable domain is KAGVTQTPRYLIKTRGQQVTLSCSPISGHRSVSWYQQTPGQGLQFLFEYFSETQRNKGNFPGRFSGRQFSNSRSEMNVSTLELGDSALYLCASSSGTGARLRIYEQYFGPGTRLTVT.

The chain has TRBV28 and TRBJ2-1; D is unclear. Germline V lookup: CDR1 MDHEN, CDR2 SYDVKM. There are 15 residues in the CDR3. Trimming left V 1 base short and J 10 bases short, with 17 bases between. CDR3 DNA: TGTGCCAGCAGTTTATTGGAGCTTGAGATGAAAGAGCAGTTCTTC. Its protein is CASSLLELEMKEQFF.

The V call is TRBV2, the J call TRBJ1-1, with D possibly being TRBD1 (5 bases). The CDR3 is 13 amino acids. With 8 bases removed from V and 1 base from J, the gap between germline ends came to 11 bases. Germline CDR1 reads SNHLY; CDR2 reads FYNNEI. DNA of the CDR3: TGTGCCAGCGGCGCAGGGCGGAACACTGAAGCTTTCTTT. Its translation is CASGAGRNTEAFF. The complete variable domain, with remaining parts taken from reference TRBV2 and TRBJ1-1, reads EPEVTQTPSHQVTQMGQEVILRCVPISNHLYFYWYRQILGQKVEFLVSFYNNEISEKSEIFDDQFSVERPDGSNFTLKIRSTKLEDSAMYFCASGAGRNTEAFFGQGTRLTVV.